This note documents a single T cell receptor beta chain sequence. This sample was taken from a study of blood T cell repertoires in COVID-19. Original analysis: Nucleated cell number was recorded as an estimate derived from reference gene primer amplification. Clones were sequenced by immunoSEQ multiplex PCR, and TCRdb holds only the in-frame ones, with some missing. Clonal size and the V and J genes are those of that table, whereas D and trimming came from the DNA. The table lists roughly 240,000 clones, 65% to 90% of them singletons. The TCR originated in a man aged 50-59 years with COVID-19, enrolled during active disease. Specimen: peripheral blood.

The CDR3, as DNA: TGTGCCAGTAGTGCAGACTGGAGCTCCTACAATGAGCAGTTCTTC. Translated, it gives CASSADWSSYNEQFF. This rearrangement joins TRBV19 to TRBJ2-1, with D unresolved. The V and J ends lost 5 bases and 0 bases respectively, with 11 bases between them. Germline-derived CDR1 and CDR2 are LNHDA and SQIVND (reference sequence). The CDR3 totals 15 residues. Full variable domain (remainder filled in from reference TRBV19 and TRBJ2-1): DGGITQSPKYLFRKEGQNVTLSCEQNLNHDAMYWYRQDPGQGLRLIYYSQIVNDFQKGDIAEGYSVSREKKESFPLTVTSAQKNPTAFYLCASSADWSSYNEQFFGPGTRLTVL.